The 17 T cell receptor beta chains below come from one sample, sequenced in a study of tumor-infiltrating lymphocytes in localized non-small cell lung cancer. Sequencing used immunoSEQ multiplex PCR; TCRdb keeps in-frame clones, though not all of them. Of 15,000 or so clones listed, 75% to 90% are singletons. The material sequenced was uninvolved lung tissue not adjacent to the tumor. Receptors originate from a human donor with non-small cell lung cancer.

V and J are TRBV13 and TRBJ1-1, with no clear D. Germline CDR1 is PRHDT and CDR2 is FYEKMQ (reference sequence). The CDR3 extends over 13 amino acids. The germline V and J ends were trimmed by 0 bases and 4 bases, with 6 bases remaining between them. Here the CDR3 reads CASSLGEATEAFF. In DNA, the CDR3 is TGTGCCAGCAGCTTAGGGGAAGCCACTGAAGCTTTCTTT.

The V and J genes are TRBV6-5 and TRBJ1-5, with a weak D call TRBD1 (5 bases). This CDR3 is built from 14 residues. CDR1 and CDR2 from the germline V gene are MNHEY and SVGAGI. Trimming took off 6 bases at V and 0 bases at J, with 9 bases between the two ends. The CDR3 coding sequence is TGTGCCAGCAGGACGACAGCTAGCAATCAGCCCCAGCATTTT. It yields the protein CASRTTASNQPQHF.

CDR3 bases: TGTGCCAGCAGCTTCGGGCGAGAGAACACTGAAGCTTTCTTT. Its translation is CASSFGRENTEAFF. The rearrangement uses TRBV7-9 and TRBJ1-1; D is ambiguous. Trimming removed 3 bases from V and 1 base from J, with 9 bases in between. This CDR3 has 14 amino acids. Germline CDR1 reads SEHNR; CDR2 reads FQNEAQ (reference sequence).

CDR3 coding DNA: TGTGCCATCAGTGATGGCGGTCATTCCTACTTGAACACTGAAGCTTTCTTT. It is translated as CAISDGGHSYLNTEAFF. The chain joins TRBV10-3 to TRBJ1-1, with D unresolved. The V gene lost 3 bases and the J gene lost 0 bases, with 17 bases spanning the gap. There are 17 residues in the CDR3. Germline V gene data show CDR1 as ENHRY and CDR2 as SYGVKD.

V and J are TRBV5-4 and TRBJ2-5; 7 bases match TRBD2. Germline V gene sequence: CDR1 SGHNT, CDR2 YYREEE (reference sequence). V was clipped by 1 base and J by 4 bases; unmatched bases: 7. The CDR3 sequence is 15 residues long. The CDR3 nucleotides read TGTGCCAGCAGCTTGCGGCGGGAGTTAGGAGAGACCCAGTACTTC. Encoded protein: CASSLRRELGETQYF.

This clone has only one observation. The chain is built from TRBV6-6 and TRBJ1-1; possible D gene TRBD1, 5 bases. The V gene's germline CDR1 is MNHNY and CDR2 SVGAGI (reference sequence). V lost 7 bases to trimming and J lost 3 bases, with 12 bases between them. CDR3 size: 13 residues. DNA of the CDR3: TGTGCCAGCACCAGAAGGGGAGACACTGAAGCTTTCTTT. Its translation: CASTRRGDTEAFF.

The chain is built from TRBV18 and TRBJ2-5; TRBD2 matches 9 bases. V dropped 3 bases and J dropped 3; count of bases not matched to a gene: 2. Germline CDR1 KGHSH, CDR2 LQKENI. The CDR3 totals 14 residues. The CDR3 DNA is TGTGCCAGCTCACCCGTAGCGGGAGAAGAGACCCAGTACTTC. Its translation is CASSPVAGEETQYF.

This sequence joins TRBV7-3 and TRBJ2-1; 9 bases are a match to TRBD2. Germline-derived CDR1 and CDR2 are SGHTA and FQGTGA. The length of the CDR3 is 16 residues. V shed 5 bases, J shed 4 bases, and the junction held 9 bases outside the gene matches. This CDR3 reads CASSLYSGGKYNEQFF. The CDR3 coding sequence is TGTGCCAGCAGCCTCTATAGCGGGGGAAAATACAATGAGCAGTTCTTC.

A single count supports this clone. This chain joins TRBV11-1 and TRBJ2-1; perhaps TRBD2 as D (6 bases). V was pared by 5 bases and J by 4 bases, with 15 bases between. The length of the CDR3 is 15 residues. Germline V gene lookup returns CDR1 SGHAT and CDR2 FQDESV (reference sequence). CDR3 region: CASSKAGPLYNEQFF. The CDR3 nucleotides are TGTGCCAGCAGCAAGGCGGGGCCCCTTTACAATGAGCAGTTCTTC.

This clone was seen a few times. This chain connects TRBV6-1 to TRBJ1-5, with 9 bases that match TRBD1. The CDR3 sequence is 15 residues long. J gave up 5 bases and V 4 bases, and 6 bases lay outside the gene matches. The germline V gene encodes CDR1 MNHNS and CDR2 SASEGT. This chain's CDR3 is CASSASGTGYQPQHF. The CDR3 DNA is TGTGCCAGCAGTGCCAGTGGGACAGGGTATCAGCCCCAGCATTTT.

The CDR3 bases are TGTGCCAGCAACCTCCATGGGGTGATCTACGAGCAGTACTTC. It specifies CASNLHGVIYEQYF. The V call is TRBV7-2, the J call TRBJ2-7; D remains unclear. Germline CDR1 is SGHTA and CDR2 is FQGNSA. The CDR3 is 14 amino acids. Trimming removed 7 bases at V and 3 bases at J, with 16 bases between.

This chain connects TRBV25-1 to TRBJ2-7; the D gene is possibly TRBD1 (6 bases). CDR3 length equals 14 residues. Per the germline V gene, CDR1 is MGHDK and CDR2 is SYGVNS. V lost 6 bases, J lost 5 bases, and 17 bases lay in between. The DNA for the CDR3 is TGTGCCAGCAGCCTCCAGGGGCTAGTCAACGAGCAGTACTTC. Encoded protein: CASSLQGLVNEQYF.

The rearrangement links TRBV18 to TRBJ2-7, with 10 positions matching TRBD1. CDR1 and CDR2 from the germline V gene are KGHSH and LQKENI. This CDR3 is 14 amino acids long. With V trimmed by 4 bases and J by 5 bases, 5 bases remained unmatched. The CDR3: CASSLGQGVNEQYF. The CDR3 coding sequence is TGTGCCAGCTCACTTGGACAGGGGGTCAACGAGCAGTACTTC.

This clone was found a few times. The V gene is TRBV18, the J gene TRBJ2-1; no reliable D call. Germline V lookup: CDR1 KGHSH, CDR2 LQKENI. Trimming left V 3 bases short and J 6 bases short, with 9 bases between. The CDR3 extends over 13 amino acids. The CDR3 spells CASSPVGSNEQFF. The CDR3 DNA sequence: TGTGCCAGCTCACCGGTGGGATCCAATGAGCAGTTCTTC. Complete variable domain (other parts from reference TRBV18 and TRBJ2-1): NAGVMQNPRHLVRRRGQEARLRCSPMKGHSHVYWYRQLPEEGLKFMVYLQKENIIDESGMPKERFSAEFPKEGPSILRIQQVVRGDSAAYFCASSPVGSNEQFFGPGTRLTVL.

The CDR3 here is CAWRWPTGTYEQYF. The CDR3 DNA follows: TGTGCCTGGAGGTGGCCTACAGGAACCTACGAGCAGTACTTC. The chain combines TRBV30 with TRBJ2-7, with a possible D match to TRBD1 (5 bases). V shed 3 bases and J shed 2 bases, with 14 bases lying between them. The CDR3 is 14 residues long. Germline V gene sequence: CDR1 GTSNPN, CDR2 SVGIG (reference sequence).

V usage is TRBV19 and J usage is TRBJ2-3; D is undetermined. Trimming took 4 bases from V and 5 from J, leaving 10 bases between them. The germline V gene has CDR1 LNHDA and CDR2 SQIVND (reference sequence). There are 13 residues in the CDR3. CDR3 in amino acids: CASSKALLDTQYF. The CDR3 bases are TGTGCCAGTAGTAAGGCACTCCTAGATACGCAGTATTTT.

CDR3 loop: CASSVGQVGNTEAFF. In nucleotides, the CDR3 is TGTGCCAGCAGCGTAGGTCAAGTGGGTAACACTGAAGCTTTCTTT. The chain is built from TRBV9 and TRBJ1-1, with D hard to call. Germline values: CDR1 SGDLS, CDR2 YYNGEE. The CDR3 covers 15 residues. Trimming removed 0 bases from V and 2 bases from J, with 11 bases in between.